This TCR beta chain was recovered during a study of identical twins. Study-wide findings and caveats: Low generation probability was overrepresented in out-of-frame alpha sequences shared by twins. Part of the zero-insertion signal could reflect confounding by invariant MAIT and iNKT cells. Abundant cord blood beta clonotypes carried fewer insertions; memory repertoires showed none.

There are a few counts of this clonotype. Its target is not known. A universal primer site was added by template switching, and unique molecular identifiers were carried by the cDNA. Each CDR3 protein is one row after TCRdb ran MiXCR on the 5' RACE reads. The sample carries 550,000 to 800,000 distinct CDR3 sequences, about 7% recorded once. From germline, CDR1 is KGHDR and CDR2 SFDVKD. V shed 6 bases and J shed 3 bases, with 11 bases lying between them. The CDR3 runs 14 residues. The same sample was also studied in work on yellow fever vaccine responses in identical twins.

Sequenced: PBMCs. The chain links TRBV24-1 to TRBJ1-5; D is possibly TRBD1 (6 bases). The receptor comes from a woman aged 18-29 years in good health. DNA for the CDR3: TGTGCCACCAGTTCTGGGGGCGTCAATCAGCCCCAGCATTTT. It encodes CATSSGGVNQPQHF.